The T cell receptor (beta chain) under discussion was sequenced for a study of blood T cell repertoires in COVID-19. V dropped 7 bases and J dropped 4; count of bases not matched to a gene: 9. CDR3 length equals 15 residues. CDR1 is MDHEN and CDR2 is SYDVKM in the germline V gene. As originally analysed: Amplifying reference gene primers gave estimates of nucleated cell counts. TCRdb's table, derived via immunoSEQ multiplex PCR, lists solely in-frame clones and lacks some. V and J calls plus clone size are reproduced from that table; the DNA served to infer D and trimming. The sample shows roughly 100,000 clones, about 85% of them seen only once.

The TCR sequence derives from a man aged 50 to 59 with active COVID-19. This chain connects TRBV28 to TRBJ2-7; 11 bases agree with TRBD1. Sequences were obtained from peripheral blood. CDR3 sequence: CASTPGQGGPYEQYF. The CDR3 DNA reads TGTGCCAGCACGCCGGGACAGGGGGGTCCATACGAGCAGTACTTC.